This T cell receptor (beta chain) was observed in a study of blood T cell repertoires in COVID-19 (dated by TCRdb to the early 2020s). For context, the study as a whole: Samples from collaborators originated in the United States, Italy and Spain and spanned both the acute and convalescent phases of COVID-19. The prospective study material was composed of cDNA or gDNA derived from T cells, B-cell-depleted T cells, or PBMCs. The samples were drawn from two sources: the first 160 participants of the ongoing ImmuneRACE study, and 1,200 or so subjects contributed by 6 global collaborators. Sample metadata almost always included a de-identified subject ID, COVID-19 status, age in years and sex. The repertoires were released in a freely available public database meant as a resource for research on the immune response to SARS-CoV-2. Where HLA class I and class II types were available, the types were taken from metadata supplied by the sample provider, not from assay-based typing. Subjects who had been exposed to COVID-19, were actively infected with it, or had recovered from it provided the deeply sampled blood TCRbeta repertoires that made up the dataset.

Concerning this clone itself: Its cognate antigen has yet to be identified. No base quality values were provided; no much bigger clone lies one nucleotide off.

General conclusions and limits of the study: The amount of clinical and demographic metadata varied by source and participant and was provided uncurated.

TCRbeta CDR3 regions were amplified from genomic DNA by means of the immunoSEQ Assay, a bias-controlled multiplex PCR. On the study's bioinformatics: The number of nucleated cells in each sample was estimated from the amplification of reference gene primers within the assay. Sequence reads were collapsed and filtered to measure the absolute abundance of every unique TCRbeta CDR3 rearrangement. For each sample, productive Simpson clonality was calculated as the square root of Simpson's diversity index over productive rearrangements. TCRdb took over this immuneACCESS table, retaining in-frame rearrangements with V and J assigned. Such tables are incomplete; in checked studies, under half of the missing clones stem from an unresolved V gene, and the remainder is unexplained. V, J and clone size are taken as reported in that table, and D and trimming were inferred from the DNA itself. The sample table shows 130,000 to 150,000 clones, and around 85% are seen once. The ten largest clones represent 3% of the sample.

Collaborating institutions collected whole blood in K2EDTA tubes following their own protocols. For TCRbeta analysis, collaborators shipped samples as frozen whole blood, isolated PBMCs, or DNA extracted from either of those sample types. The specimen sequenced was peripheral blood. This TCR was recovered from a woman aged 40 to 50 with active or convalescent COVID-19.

The sequenced DNA: TGTGCCAGCAGCCCCTTAACAAGGCGGGGGACTGAAGCTTTCTTT. Translated, this is CASSPLTRRGTEAFF. The chain couples TRBV6-5 to TRBJ1-1, with TRBD1 tentatively as D gene (5 bases match). Trimming removed 6 bases from V and 5 bases from J, leaving 19 bases between the germline ends. CDR1 and CDR2 (MNHEY, SVGAGI) derive from the germline V gene. From cysteine to phenylalanine, the CDR3 is 15 amino acids long. Only the CDR3 DNA stays, 45 bases, in frame from base 1.